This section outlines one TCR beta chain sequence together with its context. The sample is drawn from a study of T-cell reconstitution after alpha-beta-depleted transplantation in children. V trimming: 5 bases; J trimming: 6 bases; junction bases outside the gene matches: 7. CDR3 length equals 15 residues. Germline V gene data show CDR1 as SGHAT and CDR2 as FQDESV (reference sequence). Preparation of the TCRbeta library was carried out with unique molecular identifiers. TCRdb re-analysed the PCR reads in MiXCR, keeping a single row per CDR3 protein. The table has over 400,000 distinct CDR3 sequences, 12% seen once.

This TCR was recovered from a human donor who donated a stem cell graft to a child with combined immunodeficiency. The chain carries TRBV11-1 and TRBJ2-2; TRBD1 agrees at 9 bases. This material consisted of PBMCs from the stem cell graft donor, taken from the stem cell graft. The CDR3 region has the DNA TGTGCCAGCAGCGGCCGGGACAGGGTGTCCGGGGAGCTGTTTTTT. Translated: CASSGRDRVSGELFF. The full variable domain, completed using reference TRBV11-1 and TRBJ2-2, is EAEVAQSPRYKITEKSQAVAFWCDPISGHATLYWYRQILGQGPELLVQFQDESVVDDSQLPKDRFSAERLKGVDSTLKIQPAELGDSAMYLCASSGRDRVSGELFFGEGSRLTVL.